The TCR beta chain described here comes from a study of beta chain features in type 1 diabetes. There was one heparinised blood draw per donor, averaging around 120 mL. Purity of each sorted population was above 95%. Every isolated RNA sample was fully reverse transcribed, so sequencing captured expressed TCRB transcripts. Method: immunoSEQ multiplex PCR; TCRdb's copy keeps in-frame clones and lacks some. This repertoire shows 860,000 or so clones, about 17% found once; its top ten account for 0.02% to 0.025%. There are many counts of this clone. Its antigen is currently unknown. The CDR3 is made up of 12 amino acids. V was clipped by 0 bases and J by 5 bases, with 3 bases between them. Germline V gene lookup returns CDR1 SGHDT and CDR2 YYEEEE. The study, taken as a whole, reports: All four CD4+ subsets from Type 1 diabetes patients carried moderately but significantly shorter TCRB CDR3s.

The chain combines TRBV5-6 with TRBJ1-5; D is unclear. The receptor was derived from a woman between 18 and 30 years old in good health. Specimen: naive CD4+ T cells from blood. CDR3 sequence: CASSLGDQPQHF. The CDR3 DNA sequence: TGTGCCAGCAGCTTGGGAGATCAGCCCCAGCATTTT.